The TCR beta chain under discussion was sequenced for a study of blood T cell repertoires in COVID-19. Study context: Sample material is recorded as cDNA or gDNA derived from T cells, B-cell-depleted T cells, or PBMCs.

Authors' processing steps: From reference gene primer amplification, estimates of nucleated cell counts were derived. Assay used: immunoSEQ multiplex PCR; TCRdb lists only in-frame clones, some missing. Clonal size and the V and J genes are those of that table, whereas D and trimming came from the DNA. The repertoire holds 190,000 or so clones, with about 81% as singletons. The CDR3 sequence is 13 residues long. The V end was cut by 2 bases, the J end by 2 bases, with 7 bases between. Looked up from germline, CDR1 is MGHRA and CDR2 is YSYEKL. This sequence joins TRBV4-1 and TRBJ2-7; possibly TRBD2 for D (5 bases). Sequencing used PBMCs or T cells enriched from blood (not recorded which). This TCR was sampled from a man aged 40-49 years who had recovered from COVID-19. The CDR3 nucleotides are TGCGCCAGCAGCCAAACGGAGGCCTACGAGCAGTACTTC. Protein sequence: CASSQTEAYEQYF.